Following are 16 T cell receptor beta chains from one sample sequenced in a study of shared clonotypes between healthy human individuals. TCRdb's table, derived via immunoSEQ multiplex PCR, lists solely in-frame clones and lacks some. The table lists about 580,000 clones, roughly 98% of them singletons. Naive CD8 populations comprised CD45RO-negative cells positively selected for CCR7, excluding terminally differentiated effector memory CD45RA+ cells. Sample: naive CD8+ T cells sorted from blood. The receptors were sampled from a man under 40 in good health.

The chain links TRBV7-3 to TRBJ2-5; D perhaps matches TRBD2 (5 bases). CDR3 length equals 16 residues. Between the trimmed V and J ends, which lost 2 bases and 5 bases, there was a span of 18 bases. Germline loops: CDR1 SGHTA, CDR2 FQGTGA. CDR3 residues: CASSLEARGSRETQYF. The CDR3 DNA reads as TGTGCCAGCAGCTTAGAGGCACGGGGTTCGAGGGAGACCCAGTACTTC.

This clone was observed a handful of times. The chain employs TRBV6-5 and TRBJ1-2; D possibly corresponds to TRBD1 (6 bases). This CDR3 contains 13 residues. In germline, CDR1 is MNHEY, CDR2 SVGAGI. V gave up 5 bases and J gave up 4 bases, with 11 bases separating them. CDR3 DNA: TGTGCCAGCAGTAAGGACAGCCTCTATGGCTACACCTTC. Its translation: CASSKDSLYGYTF.

The chain couples TRBV9 to TRBJ2-5; no clear D gene. Germline V CDR1 and CDR2: SGDLS, YYNGEE. Trimming removed 2 bases at V and 6 bases at J, with 17 bases between. The CDR3 is 15 residues long. The CDR3 loop reads CASSVTVGILQTQYF. The CDR3 bases are TGTGCCAGCAGCGTCACCGTAGGGATCCTGCAGACCCAGTACTTC.

Only one count was recorded for this clone. V and J are TRBV15 and TRBJ2-3, with 16 bases lining up with TRBD2. There are 17 residues in the CDR3. V trimming: 8 bases; J trimming: 3 bases; junction bases outside the gene matches: 8. Germline assignment: CDR1 LNHNV and CDR2 YYDKDF (reference sequence). CDR3 in DNA: TGTGCCACCGCTGCGGGACTAGCGGGAGGGCCGACAGATACGCAGTATTTT. Translated, it gives CATAAGLAGGPTDTQYF.

This clone appeared once. This chain uses TRBV7-2 with TRBJ1-2, with D unresolved. The V and J ends lost 2 bases and 8 bases respectively, with 9 bases between them. The CDR3 runs 12 residues. CDR1 and CDR2 from the germline V gene are SGHTA and FQGNSA. DNA of the CDR3: TGTGCCAGCAGCTTACTTTGGGTCGGCTACACCTTC. Its protein is CASSLLWVGYTF. Drawing the rest from reference TRBV7-2 and TRBJ1-2, the complete variable domain is GAGVSQSPSNKVTEKGKDVELRCDPISGHTALYWYRQSLGQGLEFLIYFQGNSAPDKSGLPSDRFSAERTGGSVSTLTIQRTQQEDSAVYLCASSLLWVGYTFGSGTRLTVV.

This clone has just one count. This chain connects TRBV7-9 to TRBJ2-7; 8 bases are a match to TRBD1. CDR3 length equals 15 residues. With 5 bases clipped from V and 4 bases from J, the junction kept 10 bases outside the gene matches. The germline V gene has CDR1 SEHNR and CDR2 FQNEAQ (reference sequence). In DNA form, the CDR3 reads TGTGCCAGCAGCCCCCCCGGACAGGGAAAGTACGAGCAGTACTTC. Its protein is CASSPPGQGKYEQYF.

The gene calls are TRBV7-8 and TRBJ2-2; 12 nucleotides match TRBD2. Germline lookup yields CDR1 SGHVS and CDR2 FQNEAQ. Trimming cost V 8 bases and J 5 bases; bases outside gene matches: 6. The CDR3 is 15 residues long. The CDR3 DNA sequence: TGTGCCAGCCTTATTGGGACTAGCGGGACCGGGGAGCTGTTTTTT. This encodes CASLIGTSGTGELFF.

The chain joins TRBV4-3 to TRBJ2-7; 8 bases match TRBD2. The CDR3 has 18 residues. The J segment lost 2 bases and the V segment lost 0 bases, leaving 12 bases of the junction unmatched. Looked up from germline, CDR1 is LGHNA and CDR2 is YSLEER. The CDR3 loop is CASSQESRTTSAPYEQYF. CDR3 nucleotides: TGCGCCAGCAGCCAAGAAAGCCGGACGACTAGCGCACCCTACGAGCAGTACTTC.

This sequence joins TRBV4-1 and TRBJ1-1; D is perhaps TRBD1 (5 bases). Germline V CDR1 and CDR2: MGHRA, YSYEKL. This CDR3 contains 18 residues. V dropped 0 bases and J dropped 1 base, with 18 bases sitting between them. Here the CDR3 DNA reads TGCGCCAGCAGCCAAGAACCAGGGATGGAGCCGGGGAACACTGAAGCTTTCTTT. Its protein product is CASSQEPGMEPGNTEAFF.

On this clone itself: This specimen includes other DNA sequences encoding the same CDR3. The V and J genes are TRBV28 and TRBJ1-1, with no clear D. The V end was cut by 2 bases, the J end by 1 base, with 8 bases between. CDR1 MDHEN and CDR2 SYDVKM come from the germline V gene. This CDR3 spans 14 amino acids. The CDR3 sequence is CASSLGRGNTEAFF. CDR3 DNA: TGTGCCAGCAGTTTAGGACGGGGGAACACTGAAGCTTTCTTT.

This rearrangement joins TRBV6-1 to TRBJ2-7; tentatively, D is TRBD1 (5 bases). The V gene's germline CDR1 is MNHNS and CDR2 SASEGT. The length of the CDR3 is 13 residues. Deletions cut 6 bases from V and 0 bases from J, with 9 bases between. The CDR3 coding sequence is TGTGCCAGCAGGGACACTCCCTCCTACGAGCAGTACTTC. Translated: CASRDTPSYEQYF.

The chain is built from TRBV14 and TRBJ2-2; D is unclear. V was trimmed by 4 bases and J by 4 bases, leaving 10 bases between them. Germline CDR1 SGHDN, CDR2 FVKESK. The CDR3 totals 14 residues. CDR3 residues: CASSLFHPTGELFF. The CDR3 DNA reads TGTGCCAGCAGCCTCTTCCATCCCACCGGGGAGCTGTTTTTT.

J is TRBJ2-5 and V is TRBV2; unclear D gene. CDR1 is SNHLY, CDR2 FYNNEI, per germline. The CDR3 has 14 residues. V was pared by 3 bases and J by 1 base, with 9 bases between. CDR3 region: CASSEEQIQETQYF. Written as DNA, the CDR3 is TGTGCCAGCAGTGAGGAACAGATCCAAGAGACCCAGTACTTC. Filled out from reference TRBV2 and TRBJ2-5, the complete variable domain reads EPEVTQTPSHQVTQMGQEVILRCVPISNHLYFYWYRQILGQKVEFLVSFYNNEISEKSEIFDDQFSVERPDGSNFTLKIRSTKLEDSAMYFCASSEEQIQETQYFGPGTRLLVL.

J is TRBJ2-1 and V is TRBV9; 9 nucleotides agree with TRBD2. This CDR3 is 15 amino acids long. The V gene's germline CDR1 is SGDLS and CDR2 YYNGEE. With 0 bases clipped from V and 8 bases from J, the junction kept 6 bases outside the gene matches. CDR3 coding DNA: TGTGCCAGCAGCGTAGGGGTAGCGGGAGTGGATGAGCAGTTCTTC. Translating gives CASSVGVAGVDEQFF.

This rearrangement joins TRBV7-9 to TRBJ2-1; no firm D call. Trimming left V 2 bases short and J 2 bases short, with 7 bases between. This CDR3 is built from 14 residues. Germline CDR1 SEHNR, CDR2 FQNEAQ (reference sequence). The CDR3 is CASSLQGPYNEQFF. The CDR3 nucleotides are TGTGCCAGCAGCTTACAAGGCCCCTACAATGAGCAGTTCTTC.

In DNA form, the CDR3 reads TGTGCCAGCAGCTGGACAGGGGTGAACACCGGGGAGCTGTTTTTT. This gives the protein CASSWTGVNTGELFF. This chain joins TRBV13 and TRBJ2-2; 9 bases are a match to TRBD1. The CDR3 is 15 residues long. CDR1 is PRHDT, CDR2 FYEKMQ, per germline (reference sequence). The ends lost 4 bases at V and 1 base at J; junction bases unmatched: 1.